This T cell receptor (beta chain) was identified during a study of post-analysis software for immune sequencing data. As for the study in general: The disease courses covered relapsing-remitting, secondary progressive and progressive-relapsing multiple sclerosis.

Unique-molecular-identifier-tagged TCR beta cDNA libraries were used. The yield from roughly 1 to 10 million T cells was roughly 500,000 cDNA molecules in total. TCRdb reprocessed the PCR reads with MiXCR, giving one entry per CDR3 protein. The sample contains roughly 410,000 distinct CDR3 sequences, 30% to 45% of which appear only once. Study outcomes and limitations: F measure clustering grouped samples strongly by preparation batch. Controls showed lower frequencies than patients for 4 or 5 TRBV segments, and TRBV5-6, TRBV5-1 and TRBV20-1 were among these. When compared against controls, multiple sclerosis patients showed significantly lower normalized Chao1 diversity.

To note about this clonotype: Its antigen is currently unknown.

CDR3 length: 16 amino acids. The clonotype was recovered from a girl aged 5-17 years with multiple sclerosis. The specimen sequenced was blood. The rearrangement uses TRBV12-3 or TRBV12-4 and TRBJ2-7; D is perhaps TRBD1 (6 bases). The J call is in doubt because the DNA end fits TRBJ2-5 better. The CDR3 spells CASSPGLTGIGETQYF. Written as DNA, the CDR3 is TGTGCCAGCAGTCCCGGGCTGACAGGAATTGGGGAGACCCAGTACTTC.